This T cell receptor (beta chain) derives from a study of T cell responses to AZD1222 COVID-19 vaccine. Study as a whole: Analyses pooled second doses at about 4 or about 12 weeks.

Assay: immunoSEQ multiplex PCR; the TCRdb copy retains only in-frame clones and omits some. This sample has 95,000 to 100,000 clones; around 84% occur once, and the top ten carry under 1.5%. Study outcomes and limitations: Following two doses of AZD1222, Spike-specific TCR breadth and depth rose. White British ancestry dominated among donors, who included more females, and clonal diversity was possibly underestimated.

The length of the CDR3 is 13 residues. Trimming removed 8 bases from V and 3 bases from J, with 11 bases in between. The germline CDR1 and CDR2 sequences are MDHEN and SYDVKM. About this clone itself: The antigen remains undetermined.

The chain links TRBV28 to TRBJ1-5, with a tentative D call TRBD1 (6 bases). The sample in question was peripheral blood, obtained on day 0 of AZD1222 vaccination. This clonotype originated in an adult in good health. CDR3 in DNA: TGTGCCAGCTGGGGGCGTGACAATCAGCCCCAGCATTTT. It codes for CASWGRDNQPQHF.